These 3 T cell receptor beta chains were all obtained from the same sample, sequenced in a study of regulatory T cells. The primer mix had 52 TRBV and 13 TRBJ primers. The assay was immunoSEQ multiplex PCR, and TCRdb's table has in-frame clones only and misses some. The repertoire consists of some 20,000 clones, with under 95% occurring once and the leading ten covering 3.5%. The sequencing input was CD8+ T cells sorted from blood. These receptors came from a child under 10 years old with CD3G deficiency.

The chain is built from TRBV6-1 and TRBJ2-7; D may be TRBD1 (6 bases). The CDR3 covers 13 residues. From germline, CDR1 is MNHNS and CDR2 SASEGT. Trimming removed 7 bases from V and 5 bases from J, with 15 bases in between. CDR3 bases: TGTGCCAGCACAGGGGCACCCGGCCACGAGCAGTACTTC. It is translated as CASTGAPGHEQYF.

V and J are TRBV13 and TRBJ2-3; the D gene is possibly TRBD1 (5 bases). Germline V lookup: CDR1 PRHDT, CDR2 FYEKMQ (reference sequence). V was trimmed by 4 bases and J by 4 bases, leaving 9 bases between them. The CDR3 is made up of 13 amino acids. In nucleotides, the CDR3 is TGTGCCAGCAGCTCTAGGGGCTCAGATACGCAGTATTTT. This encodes CASSSRGSDTQYF.

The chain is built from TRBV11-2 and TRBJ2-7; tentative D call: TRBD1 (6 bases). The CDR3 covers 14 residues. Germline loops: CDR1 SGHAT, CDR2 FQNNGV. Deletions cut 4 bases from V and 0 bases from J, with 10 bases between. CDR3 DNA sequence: TGTGCCAGCAGCTGGGAACAGGGCTCCTACGAGCAGTACTTC. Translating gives CASSWEQGSYEQYF.